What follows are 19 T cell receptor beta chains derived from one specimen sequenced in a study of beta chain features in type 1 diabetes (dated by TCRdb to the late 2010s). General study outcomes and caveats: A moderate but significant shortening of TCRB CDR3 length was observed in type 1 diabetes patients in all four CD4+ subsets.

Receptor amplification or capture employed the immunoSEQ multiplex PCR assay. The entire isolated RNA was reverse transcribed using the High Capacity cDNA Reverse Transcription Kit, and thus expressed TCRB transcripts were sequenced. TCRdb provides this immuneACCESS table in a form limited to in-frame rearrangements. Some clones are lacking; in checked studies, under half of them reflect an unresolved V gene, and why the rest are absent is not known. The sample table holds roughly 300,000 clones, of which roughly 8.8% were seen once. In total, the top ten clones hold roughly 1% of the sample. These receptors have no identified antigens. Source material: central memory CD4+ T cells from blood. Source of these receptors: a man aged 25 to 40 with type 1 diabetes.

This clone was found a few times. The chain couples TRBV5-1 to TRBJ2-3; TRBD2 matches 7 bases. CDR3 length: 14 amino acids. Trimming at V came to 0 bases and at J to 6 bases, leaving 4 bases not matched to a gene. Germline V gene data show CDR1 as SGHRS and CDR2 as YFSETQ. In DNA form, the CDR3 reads TGCGCCAGCAGCTTGGGCCAGGGAGGGGATACGCAGTATTTT. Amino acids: CASSLGQGGDTQYF.

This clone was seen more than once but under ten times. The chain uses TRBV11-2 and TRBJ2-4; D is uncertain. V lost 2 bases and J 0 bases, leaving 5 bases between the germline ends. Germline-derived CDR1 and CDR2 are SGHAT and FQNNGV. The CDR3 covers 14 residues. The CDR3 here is CASSLSEAKNIQYF. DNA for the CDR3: TGTGCCAGCAGCTTATCTGAAGCCAAAAACATTCAGTACTTC.

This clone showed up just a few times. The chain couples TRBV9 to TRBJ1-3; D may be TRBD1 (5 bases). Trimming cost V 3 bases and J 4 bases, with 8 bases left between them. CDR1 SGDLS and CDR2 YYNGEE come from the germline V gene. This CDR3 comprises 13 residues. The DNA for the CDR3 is TGTGCCAGCAGCGGACGACAGGGAAACACCATATATTTT. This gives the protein CASSGRQGNTIYF.

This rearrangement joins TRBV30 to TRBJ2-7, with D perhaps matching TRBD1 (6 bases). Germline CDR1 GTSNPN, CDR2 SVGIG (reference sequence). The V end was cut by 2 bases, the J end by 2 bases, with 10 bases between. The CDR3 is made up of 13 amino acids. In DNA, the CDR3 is TGTGCCTGGAGTACGCAGGGGACCTACGAGCAGTACTTC. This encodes CAWSTQGTYEQYF.

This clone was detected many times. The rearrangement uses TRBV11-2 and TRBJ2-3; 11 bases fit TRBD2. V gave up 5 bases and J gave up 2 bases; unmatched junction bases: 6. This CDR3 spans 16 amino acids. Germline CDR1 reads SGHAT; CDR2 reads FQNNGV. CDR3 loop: CASSRKLAGATDTQYF. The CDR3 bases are TGTGCCAGCAGCCGTAAACTAGCGGGGGCCACAGATACGCAGTATTTT.

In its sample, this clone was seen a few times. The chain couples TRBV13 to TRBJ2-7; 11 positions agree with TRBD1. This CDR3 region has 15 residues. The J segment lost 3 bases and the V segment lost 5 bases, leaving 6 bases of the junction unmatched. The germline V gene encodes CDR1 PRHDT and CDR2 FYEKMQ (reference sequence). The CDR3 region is CASSRGGTGGYEQYF. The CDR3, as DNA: TGTGCCAGCAGCCGAGGAGGGACAGGGGGCTACGAGCAGTACTTC.

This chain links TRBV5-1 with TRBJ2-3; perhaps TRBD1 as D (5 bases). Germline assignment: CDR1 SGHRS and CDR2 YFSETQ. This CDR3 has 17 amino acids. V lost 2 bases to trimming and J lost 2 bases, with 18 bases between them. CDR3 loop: CASSFGAQGSYTDTQYF. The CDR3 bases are TGCGCCAGCAGCTTTGGGGCGCAGGGATCTTACACAGATACGCAGTATTTT.

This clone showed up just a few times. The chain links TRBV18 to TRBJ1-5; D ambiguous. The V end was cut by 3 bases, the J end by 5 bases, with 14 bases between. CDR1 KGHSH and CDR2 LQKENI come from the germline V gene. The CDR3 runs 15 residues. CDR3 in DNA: TGTGCCAGCTCACCGACAAACGGACGGGATCAGCCCCAGCATTTT. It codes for CASSPTNGRDQPQHF.

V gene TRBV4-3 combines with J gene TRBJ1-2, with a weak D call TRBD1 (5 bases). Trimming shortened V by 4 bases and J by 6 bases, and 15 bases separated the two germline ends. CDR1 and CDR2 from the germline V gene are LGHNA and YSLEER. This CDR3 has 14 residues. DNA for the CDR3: TGCGCCAGCAGCCCTGAGCGGGGCGCCGATGGCTACACCTTC. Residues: CASSPERGADGYTF.

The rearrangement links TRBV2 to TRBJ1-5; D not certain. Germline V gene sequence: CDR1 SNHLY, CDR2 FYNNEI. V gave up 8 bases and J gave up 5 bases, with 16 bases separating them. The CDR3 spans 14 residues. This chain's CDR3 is CASDRRSGYQPQHF. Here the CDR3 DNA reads TGTGCCAGCGATAGGCGGTCGGGTTATCAGCCCCAGCATTTT.

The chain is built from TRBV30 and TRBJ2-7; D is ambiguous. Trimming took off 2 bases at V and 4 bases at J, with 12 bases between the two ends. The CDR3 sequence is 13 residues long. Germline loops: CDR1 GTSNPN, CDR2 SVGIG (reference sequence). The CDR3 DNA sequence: TGTGCCTGGAGTCGAAGCGCGAGATACGAGCAGTACTTC. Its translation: CAWSRSARYEQYF.

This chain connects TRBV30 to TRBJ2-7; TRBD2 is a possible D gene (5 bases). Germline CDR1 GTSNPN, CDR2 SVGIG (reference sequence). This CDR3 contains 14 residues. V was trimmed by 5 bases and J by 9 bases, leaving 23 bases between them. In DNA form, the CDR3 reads TGTGCCTGGGCGTCGCGTAGCGTGTTCCTCGGGCAGTACTTC. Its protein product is CAWASRSVFLGQYF.

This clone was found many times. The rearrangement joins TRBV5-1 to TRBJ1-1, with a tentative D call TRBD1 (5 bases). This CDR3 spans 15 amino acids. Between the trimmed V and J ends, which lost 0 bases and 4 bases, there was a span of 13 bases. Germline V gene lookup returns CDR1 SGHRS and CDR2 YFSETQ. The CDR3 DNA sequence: TGCGCCAGCAGCTTGGATACCGGGGGAGGCACTGAAGCTTTCTTT. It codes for CASSLDTGGGTEAFF.

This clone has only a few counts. CDR3 coding DNA: TGTGCCAGCAGCCCAAGTACAGCTCCTAACTATGGCTACACCTTC. Amino acids: CASSPSTAPNYGYTF. The chain links TRBV7-2 to TRBJ1-2; D is undetermined. V was trimmed by 5 bases and J by 0 bases, leaving 13 bases between them. The length of the CDR3 is 15 residues. Germline V gene sequence: CDR1 SGHTA, CDR2 FQGNSA. Full variable domain (rest looked up from reference TRBV7-2 and TRBJ1-2): GAGVSQSPSNKVTEKGKDVELRCDPISGHTALYWYRQSLGQGLEFLIYFQGNSAPDKSGLPSDRFSAERTGGSVSTLTIQRTQQEDSAVYLCASSPSTAPNYGYTFGSGTRLTVV.

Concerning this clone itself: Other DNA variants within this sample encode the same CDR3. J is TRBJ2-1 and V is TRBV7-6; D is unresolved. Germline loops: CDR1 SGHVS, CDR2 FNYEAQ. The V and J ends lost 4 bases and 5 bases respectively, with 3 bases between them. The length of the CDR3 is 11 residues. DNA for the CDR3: TGTGCCAGCAGCTACGACAATGAGCAGTTCTTC. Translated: CASSYDNEQFF.

Here the CDR3 reads CALGRNNQPQHF. As DNA, the CDR3 is TGTGCCTTGGGCCGTAACAATCAGCCCCAGCATTTT. The chain recombines TRBV28 with TRBJ1-5; D uncertain. The germline CDR1 and CDR2 sequences are MDHEN and SYDVKM. This CDR3 spans 12 amino acids. Trimming removed 11 bases from V and 3 bases from J, with 11 bases in between. The variable domain in full, with the rest retrieved from reference TRBV28 and TRBJ1-5, is DVKVTQSSRYLVKRTGEKVFLECVQDMDHENMFWYRQDPGLGLRLIYFSYDVKMKEKGDIPEGYSVSREKKERFSLILESASTNQTSMYLCALGRNNQPQHFGDGTRLSIL.

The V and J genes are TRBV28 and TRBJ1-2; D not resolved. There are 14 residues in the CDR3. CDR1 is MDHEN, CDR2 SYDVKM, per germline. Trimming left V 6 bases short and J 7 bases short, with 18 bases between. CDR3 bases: TGTGCCAGCAGCCATACAGTAGGGTTCGCTGGCTACACCTTC. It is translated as CASSHTVGFAGYTF.

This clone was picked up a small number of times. CDR3: CAISLQGADEQYF. CDR3 DNA sequence: TGTGCCATCAGTTTACAGGGGGCCGACGAGCAGTACTTC. The V and J genes are TRBV10-3 and TRBJ2-7; 9 bases line up with TRBD1. V lost 5 bases and J lost 5; bases outside the gene matches: 4. CDR1 ENHRY and CDR2 SYGVKD come from the germline V gene. The CDR3 has 13 amino acids.

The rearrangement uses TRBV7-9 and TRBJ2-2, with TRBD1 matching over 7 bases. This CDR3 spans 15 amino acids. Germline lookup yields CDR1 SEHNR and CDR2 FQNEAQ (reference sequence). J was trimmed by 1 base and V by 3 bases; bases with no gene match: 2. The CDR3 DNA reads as TGTGCCAGCAGCTTTAACAGGGGGAACACCGGGGAGCTGTTTTTT. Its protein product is CASSFNRGNTGELFF.